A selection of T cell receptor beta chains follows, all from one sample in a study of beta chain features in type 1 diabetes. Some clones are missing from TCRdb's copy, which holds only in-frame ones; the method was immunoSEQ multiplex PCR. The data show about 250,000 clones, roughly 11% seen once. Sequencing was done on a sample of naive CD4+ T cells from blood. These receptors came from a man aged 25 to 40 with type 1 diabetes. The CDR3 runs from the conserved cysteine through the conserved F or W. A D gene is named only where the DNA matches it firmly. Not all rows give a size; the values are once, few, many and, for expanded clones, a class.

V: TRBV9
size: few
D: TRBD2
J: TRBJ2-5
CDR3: CASSGTSGAETQYF
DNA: TGTGCCAGCAGCGGTACTAGCGGGGCTGAGACCCAGTACTTC

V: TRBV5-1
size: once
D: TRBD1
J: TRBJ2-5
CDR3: CASSGQGGSETQYF
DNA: TGCGCCAGCAGTGGACAGGGGGGGTCCGAGACCCAGTACTTC

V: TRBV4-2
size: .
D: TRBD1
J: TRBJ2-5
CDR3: CASSHQGAIETQYF
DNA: TGTGCCAGCAGCCACCAGGGGGCCATTGAGACCCAGTACTTC

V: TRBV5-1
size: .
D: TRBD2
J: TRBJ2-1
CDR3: CASSLGGSSYNEQFF
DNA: TGCGCCAGCAGCTTGGGCGGGAGCTCCTACAATGAGCAGTTCTTC

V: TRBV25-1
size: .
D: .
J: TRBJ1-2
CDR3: CASSDPQVKANYGYTF
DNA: TGTGCCAGCAGTGACCCCCAGGTGAAAGCTAACTATGGCTACACCTTC

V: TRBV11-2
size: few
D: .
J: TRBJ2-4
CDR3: CASSSYQGLAKNIQYF
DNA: TGTGCCAGCAGTTCTTACCAGGGATTAGCCAAAAACATTCAGTACTTC

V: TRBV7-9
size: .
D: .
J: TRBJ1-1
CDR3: CASSPGDLMNTEAFF
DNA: TGTGCCAGCAGCCCAGGGGATCTCATGAACACTGAAGCTTTCTTT

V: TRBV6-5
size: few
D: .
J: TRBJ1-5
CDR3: CASSYGTPAGQPQHF
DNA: TGTGCCAGCAGTTACGGGACACCGGCGGGTCAGCCCCAGCATTTT

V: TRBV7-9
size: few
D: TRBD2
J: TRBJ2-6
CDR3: CASSHRGVTEDSGANVLTF
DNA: TGTGCCAGCAGCCATCGGGGGGTGACCGAGGACTCTGGGGCCAACGTCCTGACTTTC

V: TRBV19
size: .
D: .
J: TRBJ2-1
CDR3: CASKAGSRYNEQFF
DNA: TGTGCCAGTAAGGCAGGGTCCAGATACAATGAGCAGTTCTTC

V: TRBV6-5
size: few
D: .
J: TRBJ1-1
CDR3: CASSYSRQAEAFF
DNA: TGTGCCAGCAGTTACTCACGGCAGGCTGAAGCTTTCTTT

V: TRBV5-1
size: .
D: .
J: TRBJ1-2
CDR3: CASSLDGFSNYGYTF
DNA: TGCGCCAGCAGCTTGGACGGTTTTTCTAACTATGGCTACACCTTC

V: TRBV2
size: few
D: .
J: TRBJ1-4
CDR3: CASSERTGKLFF
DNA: TGTGCCAGCAGTGAACGAACAGGGAAACTGTTTTTT

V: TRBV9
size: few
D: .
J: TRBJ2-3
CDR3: CASSARGPQDTQYF
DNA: TGTGCCAGCAGCGCTCGTGGGCCCCAGGATACGCAGTATTTT

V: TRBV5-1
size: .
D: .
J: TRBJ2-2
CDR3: CASSPRGPGELFF
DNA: TGCGCCAGCAGCCCACGAGGCCCCGGGGAGCTGTTTTTT

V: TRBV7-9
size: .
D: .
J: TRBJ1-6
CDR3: CASSFQGQLALHF
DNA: TGTGCCAGCAGCTTCCAAGGACAGTTAGCCCTCCACTTT

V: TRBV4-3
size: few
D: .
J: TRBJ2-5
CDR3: CASSQGTSQGETQYF
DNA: TGCGCCAGCAGCCAAGGGACATCGCAGGGGGAGACCCAGTACTTC

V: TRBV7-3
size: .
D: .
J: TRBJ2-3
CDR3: CASSSAAPGTDTQYF
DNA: TGTGCCAGCAGCTCGGCAGCGCCGGGTACAGATACGCAGTATTTT

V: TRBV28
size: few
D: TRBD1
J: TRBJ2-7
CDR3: CASSIGTGGNHYEQYF
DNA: TGTGCCAGCAGTATAGGGACAGGGGGCAATCACTACGAGCAGTACTTC

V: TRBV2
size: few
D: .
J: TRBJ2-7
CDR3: CASSDRSYEQYF
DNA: TGTGCCAGCAGTGACAGAAGCTACGAGCAGTACTTC

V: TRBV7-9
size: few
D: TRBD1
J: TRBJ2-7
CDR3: CASSPRDSEQYF
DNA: TGTGCCAGCAGCCCTAGGGACAGCGAGCAGTACTTC

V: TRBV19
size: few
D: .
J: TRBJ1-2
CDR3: CASSIDLHGYGYTF
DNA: TGTGCCAGTAGTATCGACTTACATGGCTATGGCTACACCTTC

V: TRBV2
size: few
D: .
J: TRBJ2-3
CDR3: CASSSRGTDTQYF
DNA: TGTGCCAGCAGTTCCCGAGGCACAGATACGCAGTATTTT

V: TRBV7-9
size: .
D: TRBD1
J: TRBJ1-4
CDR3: CASSSGGTANEKLFF
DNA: TGTGCCAGCAGCTCGGGCGGGACAGCTAATGAAAAACTGTTTTTT

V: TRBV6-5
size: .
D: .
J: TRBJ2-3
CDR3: CASSQTGSMADTQYF
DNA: TGTGCCAGCAGTCAAACAGGGTCGATGGCAGATACGCAGTATTTT

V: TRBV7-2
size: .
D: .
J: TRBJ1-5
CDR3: CASSLVGQTNQPQHF
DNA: TGTGCCAGCAGCTTAGTAGGTCAGACAAATCAGCCCCAGCATTTT

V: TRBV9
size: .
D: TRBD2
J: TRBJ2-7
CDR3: CASSPSGGAYEQYF
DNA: TGTGCCAGCAGCCCGAGCGGGGGGGCCTACGAGCAGTACTTC

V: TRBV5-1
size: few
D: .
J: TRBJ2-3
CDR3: CASSLGGSDTQYF
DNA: TGCGCCAGCAGCTTGGGAGGGTCAGATACGCAGTATTTT

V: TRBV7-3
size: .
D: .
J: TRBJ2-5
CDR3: CASSIRGGETQYF
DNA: TGTGCCAGCAGCATAAGGGGGGGCGAGACCCAGTACTTC

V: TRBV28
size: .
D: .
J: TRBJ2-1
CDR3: CASSLASSYNEQFF
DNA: TGTGCCAGCAGTTTAGCGAGCTCCTACAATGAGCAGTTCTTC

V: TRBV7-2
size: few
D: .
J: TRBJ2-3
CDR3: CASSSPRGIRTDTQYF
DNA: TGTGCCAGCAGCTCACCGAGAGGGATACGCACAGATACGCAGTATTTT

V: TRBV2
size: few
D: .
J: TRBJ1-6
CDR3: CASSEASRGSSPLHF
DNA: TGTGCCAGCAGTGAAGCGAGCAGGGGAAGTTCACCCCTCCACTTT

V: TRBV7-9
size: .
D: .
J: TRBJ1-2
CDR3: CASSLEGSGNYGYTF
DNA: TGTGCCAGCAGCTTAGAGGGTTCAGGGAACTATGGCTACACCTTC

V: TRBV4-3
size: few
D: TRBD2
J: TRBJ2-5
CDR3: CASSPGLAGYGEQYF
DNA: TGCGCCAGCAGCCCGGGACTAGCGGGGTATGGTGAGCAGTACTTC

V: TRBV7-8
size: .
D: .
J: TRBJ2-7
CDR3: CASSLVRHRVYEQYF
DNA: TGTGCCAGCAGCTTGGTGAGGCACAGGGTCTACGAGCAGTACTTC

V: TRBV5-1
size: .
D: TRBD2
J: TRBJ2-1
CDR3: CASSPGTSSYNEQFF
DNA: TGCGCCAGCAGCCCGGGGACTAGCTCCTACAATGAGCAGTTCTTC

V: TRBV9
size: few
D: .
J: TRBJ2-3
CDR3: CASSPQGLRTDTQYF
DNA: TGTGCCAGCAGCCCACAGGGACTACGCACAGATACGCAGTATTTT

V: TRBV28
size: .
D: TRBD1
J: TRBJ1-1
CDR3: CASRRDRGAEAFF
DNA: TGTGCCAGCAGACGGGACAGGGGGGCTGAAGCTTTCTTT

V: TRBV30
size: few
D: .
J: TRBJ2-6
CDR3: CAWRLQAGANVLTF
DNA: TGTGCCTGGAGGCTTCAGGCTGGGGCCAACGTCCTGACTTTC

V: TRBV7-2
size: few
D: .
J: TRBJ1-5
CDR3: CASSLRTVSNQPQHF
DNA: TGTGCCAGCAGCTTGCGGACAGTTAGCAATCAGCCCCAGCATTTT

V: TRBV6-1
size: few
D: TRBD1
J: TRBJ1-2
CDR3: CASSVQGDPNYGYTF
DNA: TGTGCCAGCAGTGTACAGGGGGATCCTAACTATGGCTACACCTTC

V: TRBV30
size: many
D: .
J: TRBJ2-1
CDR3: CACHSRDNEQFF
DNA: TGTGCCTGCCATTCACGGGACAATGAGCAGTTCTTC

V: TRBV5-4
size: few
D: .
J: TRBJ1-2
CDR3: CASSLDPGNYGYTF
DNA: TGTGCCAGCAGCTTGGATCCGGGGAACTATGGCTACACCTTC